This T cell receptor (beta chain) came from a study of blood T cell repertoires in COVID-19. About the study: There were acute and convalescent COVID-19 samples, and they came from the United States, Italy and Spain. Sample material is recorded as cDNA or gDNA derived from T cells, B-cell-depleted T cells, or PBMCs.

The CDR3 consists of 15 residues. The germline V gene encodes CDR1 LNHNV and CDR2 YYDKDF (reference sequence). Trimming removed 0 bases from V and 2 bases from J, with 8 bases in between. In its sample, this clone was seen a few times. Original methodology: Estimated nucleated cell counts came from reference gene primer amplification. The repertoire was sequenced with immunoSEQ multiplex PCR; TCRdb's copy has only in-frame clones and lacks some. The V and J calls and clone size were taken over from that table, and D and trimming were inferred from the DNA. In the table there are over 90,000 clones, around 88% of which are singletons.

The chain combines TRBV15 with TRBJ2-4, with a weak D call TRBD1 (5 bases). This clonotype was sampled from a human donor in a cohort sampled during active COVID-19. The source material was peripheral blood. The CDR3 loop is CATSRDRDPKNIQYF. The CDR3 DNA is TGTGCCACCAGCAGAGACAGGGATCCCAAAAACATTCAGTACTTC. Full variable domain (remainder filled in from reference TRBV15 and TRBJ2-4): DAMVIQNPRYQVTQFGKPVTLSCSQTLNHNVMYWYQQKSSQAPKLLFHYYDKDFNNEADTPDNFQSRRPNTSFCFLDIRSPGLGDTAMYLCATSRDRDPKNIQYFGAGTRLSVL.